Listed here are 29 T cell receptor beta chains from one sample, sequenced in a study of STAT5B mutations in CD4+ large granular lymphocyte leukemia. TCRdb's table, derived via immunoSEQ multiplex PCR, lists solely in-frame clones and lacks some. The sample has more than 30,000 clones, approximately 91% seen once. The sample comprised CD4+ T cells from blood buffy coats. These receptors were obtained from a human donor in good health.

The chain carries TRBV25-1 and TRBJ2-1; D call uncertain. Germline CDR1 MGHDK, CDR2 SYGVNS. The CDR3 is 15 amino acids. The V gene lost 6 bases and the J gene lost 0 bases, with 12 bases spanning the gap. In DNA, the CDR3 is TGTGCCAGCAGCGATCGACGGAGCTCCTACAATGAGCAGTTCTTC. Protein: CASSDRRSSYNEQFF.

V is TRBV9 and J is TRBJ2-7; D unresolved. Looked up from germline, CDR1 is SGDLS and CDR2 is YYNGEE. Trimming removed 4 bases at V and 5 bases at J, with 10 bases between. The CDR3 totals 12 residues. CDR3 amino acids: CASSSHGHEQYF. CDR3 nucleotides: TGTGCCAGCAGCTCACACGGCCACGAGCAGTACTTC.

V and J are TRBV6-4 and TRBJ2-2; no firm D call. The CDR3 spans 13 residues. V lost 3 bases to trimming and J lost 1 base, with 3 bases between them. Germline V gene sequence: CDR1 MRHNA, CDR2 SNTAGT. Here the CDR3 reads CASSDLNTGELFF. CDR3 in DNA: TGTGCCAGCAGTGATCTGAACACCGGGGAGCTGTTTTTT.

The rearrangement links TRBV19 to TRBJ2-5; 8 bases agree with TRBD1. The CDR3 runs to 16 residues. Germline CDR1 is LNHDA and CDR2 is SQIVND (reference sequence). Trimming at V came to 4 bases and at J to 5 bases, leaving 12 bases not matched to a gene. CDR3: CASSSGPTGVGETQYF. For the CDR3, the DNA is TGTGCCAGTAGTAGCGGGCCGACAGGGGTGGGTGAGACCCAGTACTTC.

The chain employs TRBV11-3 and TRBJ1-3; D perhaps matches TRBD1 (5 bases). This CDR3 has 15 amino acids. Trimming removed 1 base from V and 0 bases from J, with 7 bases in between. The germline gives CDR1 SGHNT, CDR2 YENEEA. CDR3 bases: TGTGCCAGCAGCTTAGGACAGAGCTCTGGAAACACCATATATTTT. Translated, it gives CASSLGQSSGNTIYF.

The gene calls are TRBV27 and TRBJ2-1; weak D call: TRBD2 (5 bases). This CDR3 contains 12 residues. The ends were cut back, 2 bases at V and 6 bases at J, with 5 bases in the middle. The germline V gene encodes CDR1 MNHEY and CDR2 SMNVEV (reference sequence). The DNA of the CDR3 is TGTGCCAGCAGTTTACGGGGCAATGAGCAGTTCTTC. As protein: CASSLRGNEQFF.

The gene calls are TRBV19 and TRBJ2-1; the match to TRBD2 covers 9 bases. V gave up 3 bases and J gave up 6 bases; unmatched junction bases: 6. Germline V gene sequence: CDR1 LNHDA, CDR2 SQIVND (reference sequence). The CDR3 consists of 15 residues. The CDR3 sequence is CASSILAGVPNEQFF. For the CDR3, the DNA is TGTGCCAGTAGTATCTTAGCGGGAGTCCCCAATGAGCAGTTCTTC.

V and J are TRBV29-1 and TRBJ1-1; tentative D call: TRBD1 (6 bases). V was clipped by 5 bases and J by 2 bases, with 12 bases between them. The CDR3 length is 13 residues. Germline V gene data show CDR1 as SQVTM and CDR2 as ANQGSEA. CDR3 in DNA: TGCAGCGTTAACAGGGTCACCAACACTGAAGCTTTCTTT. Amino acids: CSVNRVTNTEAFF.

The chain carries TRBV15 and TRBJ2-5; no definite D call. Per germline, CDR1 LNHNV and CDR2 YYDKDF (reference sequence). This CDR3 is 13 amino acids long. Trimming took off 1 base at V and 5 bases at J, with 8 bases between the two ends. The CDR3 DNA reads TGTGCCACCAGCAGAGGTGTGGGTGAGACCCAGTACTTC. Its translation is CATSRGVGETQYF.

CDR3 in amino acids: CASRDGYSVGGQDEQFF. The CDR3 coding sequence is TGCGCCAGCAGAGACGGCTATAGCGTGGGAGGGCAGGACGAGCAGTTCTTC. The rearrangement uses TRBV10-2 and TRBJ2-1; TRBD2 aligns across 7 bases. Trimming at V came to 6 bases and at J to 10 bases, leaving 21 bases not matched to a gene. Germline-derived CDR1 and CDR2 are WSHSY and SAAADI. This CDR3 is 17 amino acids long.

The chain carries TRBV19 and TRBJ1-2; no clear D gene. Germline CDR1 reads LNHDA; CDR2 reads SQIVND (reference sequence). This CDR3 contains 13 residues. Trimming stripped 0 bases from V and 6 bases from J, with 8 bases between. For the CDR3, the DNA is TGTGCCAGTAGTATAGACAGAGGAAATGGCTACACCTTC. Translated: CASSIDRGNGYTF.

V gene TRBV28 combines with J gene TRBJ1-1, with a weak D call TRBD1 (6 bases). The V gene lost 3 bases and the J gene lost 8 bases, with 13 bases spanning the gap. The germline gives CDR1 MDHEN, CDR2 SYDVKM. This CDR3 region has 13 residues. The CDR3 reads CASSLRRTAEAFF. DNA of the CDR3: TGTGCCAGCAGTTTGAGGAGGACAGCCGAAGCTTTCTTT.

CDR3 sequence (DNA): TGTGCCAGCAGTTTAGGAGATAGCGGGACCGGGGAGCTGTTTTTT. Its protein is CASSLGDSGTGELFF. This rearrangement joins TRBV27 to TRBJ2-2; 7 bases are a match to TRBD2. Germline V CDR1 and CDR2: MNHEY, SMNVEV (reference sequence). This CDR3 comprises 15 residues. V lost 2 bases, J lost 5 bases, and 5 bases stayed unmatched.

CDR3 in DNA: TGTGCCAGCAGTTCGGACAGGGCGAGCTATGGCTACACCTTC. Amino acid sequence: CASSSDRASYGYTF. The chain recombines TRBV7-9 with TRBJ1-2; TRBD1 matches 8 bases. Germline CDR1 SEHNR, CDR2 FQNEAQ (reference sequence). The CDR3 has 14 amino acids. The junction had 7 bases not matched to a gene; V was cut back by 6 bases and J by 4 bases.

The chain couples TRBV18 to TRBJ1-1; D is perhaps TRBD1 (5 bases). Germline loops: CDR1 KGHSH, CDR2 LQKENI. This CDR3 has 13 amino acids. Trimming took off 3 bases at V and 2 bases at J, with 7 bases between the two ends. CDR3 region: CASSPQGNTEAFF. In DNA form, the CDR3 reads TGTGCCAGCTCACCTCAGGGAAACACTGAAGCTTTCTTT. The variable domain in full, completed from reference TRBV18 and TRBJ1-1, reads NAGVMQNPRHLVRRRGQEARLRCSPMKGHSHVYWYRQLPEEGLKFMVYLQKENIIDESGMPKERFSAEFPKEGPSILRIQQVVRGDSAAYFCASSPQGNTEAFFGQGTRLTVV.

This chain joins TRBV5-1 and TRBJ2-1; tentative D call: TRBD1 (6 bases). Germline CDR1 SGHRS, CDR2 YFSETQ. V lost 1 base to trimming and J lost 8 bases, with 13 bases between them. The CDR3 has 14 residues. For the CDR3, the DNA is TGCGCCAGCAGCTTGCGACAGGCCGAGGATGAGCAGTTCTTC. It codes for CASSLRQAEDEQFF.

V usage is TRBV5-6 and J usage is TRBJ1-2; possibly TRBD1 for D (5 bases). The germline V and J ends were trimmed by 0 bases and 3 bases, with 9 bases remaining between them. This CDR3 is built from 14 residues. The germline CDR1 and CDR2 sequences are SGHDT and YYEEEE. Written as DNA, the CDR3 is TGTGCCAGCAGCTTGGTCAAGACAGACTATGGCTACACCTTC. This sequence encodes CASSLVKTDYGYTF.

By its share, this clone is medium-sized. The V gene is TRBV6-1, the J gene TRBJ2-3; 14 nucleotides agree with TRBD2. Trimming cost V 4 bases and J 6 bases; bases outside gene matches: 0. The germline V gene encodes CDR1 MNHNS and CDR2 SASEGT. This CDR3 spans 14 amino acids. The CDR3 region has the DNA TGTGCCAGCAGTGGACTAGCGGGAGGGGATACGCAGTATTTT. This encodes CASSGLAGGDTQYF.

The gene calls are TRBV6-1 and TRBJ1-1; D ambiguous. V lost 2 bases, J lost 6 bases, and 13 bases lay in between. The CDR3 runs to 14 residues. CDR1 is MNHNS, CDR2 SASEGT, per germline. CDR3 protein: CASSESRTDPEAFF. CDR3 DNA: TGTGCCAGCAGTGAATCCCGGACGGATCCTGAAGCTTTCTTT.

This chain links TRBV7-9 with TRBJ2-3; maybe TRBD2 (5 bases). The V end lost 1 base, the J end lost 14 bases, and 22 bases lay between the germline ends. Germline CDR1 SEHNR, CDR2 FQNEAQ (reference sequence). This CDR3 has 15 residues. In DNA form, the CDR3 reads TGTGCCAGCAGCTTAGTTTCGGCGGTGGCCCACGCGGGGTATTTT. This sequence encodes CASSLVSAVAHAGYF. The whole variable domain, filled in from reference TRBV7-9 and TRBJ2-3, reads DTGVSQNPRHKITKRGQNVTFRCDPISEHNRLYWYRQTLGQGPEFLTYFQNEAQLEKSRLLSDRFSAERPKGSFSTLEIQRTEQGDSAMYLCASSLVSAVAHAGYFGPGTRLTVL.

The chain combines TRBV19 with TRBJ2-5; D is perhaps TRBD2 (6 bases). The germline V gene encodes CDR1 LNHDA and CDR2 SQIVND (reference sequence). The CDR3 contains 13 residues. Trimming stripped 11 bases from V and 3 bases from J, with 16 bases between. Written as DNA, the CDR3 is TGTGCCTCCAATGCGGGGACTGAAGAGACCCAGTACTTC. Protein sequence: CASNAGTEETQYF.

The rearrangement joins TRBV5-5 to TRBJ1-1; the D gene is possibly TRBD1 (5 bases). Germline loops: CDR1 SGHKS, CDR2 YYEKEE (reference sequence). V lost 3 bases and J 3 bases, leaving 15 bases between the germline ends. The CDR3 length is 15 residues. In DNA, the CDR3 is TGTGCCAGCAGCTCCGAGGCAGGGCGGGACACTGAAGCTTTCTTT. Translated, it gives CASSSEAGRDTEAFF.

This CDR3 reads CASSIGVARLTDTQYF. CDR3 bases: TGTGCCAGTAGTATAGGAGTAGCTAGGCTCACAGATACGCAGTATTTT. J is TRBJ2-3 and V is TRBV19; no clear D gene. V was pared by 1 base and J by 2 bases, with 13 bases between. The CDR3 covers 16 residues. CDR1 and CDR2 (germline): LNHDA, SQIVND (reference sequence). Using reference TRBV19 and TRBJ2-3 for the parts outside the CDR3, the full variable domain is DGGITQSPKYLFRKEGQNVTLSCEQNLNHDAMYWYRQDPGQGLRLIYYSQIVNDFQKGDIAEGYSVSREKKESFPLTVTSAQKNPTAFYLCASSIGVARLTDTQYFGPGTRLTVL.

The genes are TRBV5-6 and TRBJ2-5, with 11 bases identical to TRBD1. The J call may be in error: the DNA end matches TRBJ2-7 better. The CDR3 has 17 amino acids. Germline values: CDR1 SGHDT, CDR2 YYEEEE. CDR3 nucleotides: TGTGCCAGCAGCACGCCGGGACAGGGGGTTAGCTCCTACGAGCAGTACTTC. Translating it yields CASSTPGQGVSSYEQYF.

CDR3 loop: CASSLIWTSDNEQFF. CDR3 DNA: TGTGCCAGCAGCTTAATTTGGACTAGCGACAATGAGCAGTTCTTC. V usage is TRBV11-2 and J usage is TRBJ2-1; 9 nucleotides agree with TRBD2. V dropped 2 bases and J dropped 5; count of bases not matched to a gene: 4. The CDR3 totals 15 residues. Germline lookup yields CDR1 SGHAT and CDR2 FQNNGV.

The gene calls are TRBV6-4 and TRBJ2-1; 10 bases line up with TRBD2. Per the germline V gene, CDR1 is MRHNA and CDR2 is SNTAGT. The CDR3 consists of 15 residues. J lost 4 bases, V lost 5 bases, and 5 bases had no gene match. In nucleotides, the CDR3 is TGTGCCAGCAGTCCCGGACTAGCGGAATACAATGAGCAGTTCTTC. Residues: CASSPGLAEYNEQFF.

V usage is TRBV28 and J usage is TRBJ1-2, with a possible D match to TRBD1 (6 bases). CDR3 length equals 13 residues. Trimming pared 7 bases from V and 4 bases from J, leaving 13 bases between. Germline loops: CDR1 MDHEN, CDR2 SYDVKM. The CDR3 DNA follows: TGTGCCAGCATATCGGGGGCTATCTATGGCTACACCTTC. It codes for CASISGAIYGYTF.

This chain connects TRBV9 to TRBJ1-5, with unresolved D. The CDR3 length is 14 residues. Per the germline V gene, CDR1 is SGDLS and CDR2 is YYNGEE. The V and J ends lost 3 bases and 5 bases respectively, with 12 bases between them. This CDR3 reads CASSDLGFHQPQHF. CDR3 nucleotide sequence: TGTGCCAGCAGCGACCTCGGATTCCATCAGCCCCAGCATTTT.

On this clone: Germline is not matched at one junction end, which may reflect a read error. The genes are TRBV7-7 and TRBJ2-5; D not certain. This CDR3 region has 14 residues. The germline V gene encodes CDR1 SSHAT and CDR2 FNYEAQ (reference sequence). This chain's CDR3 is CASSFNLGLETQYF. The CDR3 DNA sequence: TGTGCTAGCAGCTTTAATCTAGGCTTAGAGACCCAGTACTTC.